This entry describes one TCR beta chain. Its antigen is unknown. With 60 Vbeta and 13 Jbeta primers, the PCR was carried out. The assay was immunoSEQ multiplex PCR, and TCRdb's table has in-frame clones only and misses some. Of around 130,000 clones in the sample, 80% were seen once. This sample is part of a study of cytomegalovirus exposure and HLA in healthy donors. This CDR3 has 14 residues. Germline values: CDR1 KGHSH, CDR2 LQKENI. Germline trimming cut 6 bases from V and 6 bases from J; bases unmatched to any gene: 7. Study conclusions and caveats: Rare TCR sequences dominated, though some public TCRs recurred in many donors.

The rearrangement links TRBV18 to TRBJ1-4, with 7 nucleotides matching TRBD1. The sample was PBMCs. The TCR sequence derives from a human donor in good health. The CDR3 loop reads CASSHDRAHEKLFF. CDR3 sequence (DNA): TGTGCCAGCTCCCACGACAGGGCCCATGAAAAACTGTTTTTT.